The rows below give T cell receptor beta chains drawn from one sample of a study of PD-1 blockade in classical Hodgkin lymphoma. Generated by immunoSEQ multiplex PCR, the TCRdb table keeps only in-frame clones and is missing some. The sample holds around 21,000 clones, 90% seen once. Sequencing was done on a sample of CD4+ T cells from blood. These receptors came from a human donor with classical Hodgkin lymphoma. Each CDR3 is given with its conserved first and last residue. The D gene is left open where the match is weak. Clone size, where shown, is once, few, many, or a class for clones that have expanded.

V,D,size,J,CDR3,DNA
TRBV27,.,.,TRBJ2-1,CASSPGSSYNEQFF,TGTGCCAGCAGCCCGGGGAGCTCCTACAATGAGCAGTTCTTC
TRBV7-2,TRBD2,.,TRBJ2-3,CASSRTSGYTDTQYF,TGTGCCAGCAGCCGGACTAGCGGGTACACAGATACGCAGTATTTT
TRBV9,.,.,TRBJ2-3,CASSAGGNPTHGTQYF,TGTGCCAGCAGCGCTGGGGGTAACCCGACCCACGGTACGCAGTATTTT
TRBV2,TRBD1,.,TRBJ1-5,CASSGQGDDSNQPQHF,TGTGCCAGCAGTGGACAGGGTGATGATAGCAATCAGCCCCAGCATTTT
TRBV28,TRBD1,once,TRBJ2-6,CASSSRQGWATSGANVLTF,TGTGCCAGCAGTTCCCGACAGGGTTGGGCAACCTCTGGGGCCAACGTCCTGACTTTC
TRBV15,TRBD2,.,TRBJ2-2,CATSRLAAYTGELFF,TGTGCCACCAGCCGACTAGCAGCTTACACCGGGGAGCTGTTTTTT
TRBV11-2,.,.,TRBJ2-7,CASSHTPAYEQYF,TGTGCCAGCAGCCATACTCCGGCCTACGAGCAGTACTTC
TRBV5-1,.,.,TRBJ1-5,CASSPAFGEAQPQHF,TGCGCCAGCAGCCCCGCTTTTGGGGAGGCTCAGCCCCAGCATTTT
TRBV5-1,TRBD2,.,TRBJ2-5,CASSIGLAGGRLKTQYF,TGCGCCAGCAGCATCGGACTAGCGGGAGGGCGGTTAAAGACCCAGTACTTC
TRBV7-2,TRBD1,.,TRBJ2-5,CASSLTGVQETQYF,TGTGCCAGCAGCTTGACAGGGGTCCAAGAGACCCAGTACTTC
TRBV30,.,.,TRBJ2-1,CAWSVPGSLSSYNEQFF,TGTGCCTGGAGTGTACCAGGTTCACTCAGCTCCTACAATGAGCAGTTCTTC
TRBV30,.,.,TRBJ2-2,CALVPGWMNTGELFF,TGTGCCTTAGTTCCGGGATGGATGAACACCGGGGAGCTGTTTTTT
TRBV5-6,TRBD1,.,TRBJ2-7,CASSLNRGLNEQYF,TGTGCCAGCAGCCTGAACAGGGGGCTCAACGAGCAGTACTTC
TRBV14,.,.,TRBJ2-3,CASSQGQVAADTQYF,TGTGCCAGCAGCCAAGGACAGGTAGCTGCGGATACGCAGTATTTT
TRBV5-4,.,.,TRBJ1-2,CASSLDAYGYTF,TGTGCCAGCAGCTTGGATGCCTATGGCTACACCTTC
TRBV7-9,.,.,TRBJ2-3,CASSLVDSTDTQYF,TGTGCCAGCAGCTTAGTAGACAGCACAGATACGCAGTATTTT
TRBV12-5,.,.,TRBJ2-1,CASANRELEQFF,TGTGCTAGTGCTAATAGGGAACTAGAGCAGTTCTTC
TRBV5-1,TRBD2,.,TRBJ2-3,CASSPGLAGRAGWFADTQYF,TGCGCCAGCAGCCCGGGACTAGCGGGTCGCGCGGGGTGGTTCGCAGATACGCAGTATTTT
TRBV28,TRBD1,.,TRBJ1-3,CASRTGDESSGNTIYF,TGTGCCAGCAGGACAGGGGACGAGAGCTCTGGAAACACCATATATTTT
TRBV28,.,.,TRBJ1-5,CASSVAGSGNQPQHF,TGTGCCAGCAGTGTCGCGGGGTCGGGCAATCAGCCCCAGCATTTT
TRBV5-1,TRBD2,.,TRBJ2-1,CASSRGGDNEQFF,TGCGCCAGCAGCAGGGGAGGGGACAATGAGCAGTTCTTC
TRBV15,.,.,TRBJ2-1,CATSTRTQYEQFF,TGTGCCACCAGCACCCGGACGCAGTATGAGCAGTTCTTC
TRBV2,.,few,TRBJ1-6,CASAPQGHLLNSPLHF,TGTGCCAGTGCCCCACAGGGTCACCTCCTTAATTCACCCCTCCACTTT
TRBV2,.,.,TRBJ2-2,CASSATVRPGELFF,TGTGCCAGCAGTGCCACGGTGCGCCCCGGGGAGCTGTTTTTT
TRBV11-2,.,.,TRBJ1-4,CASSLGWARGEKLFF,TGTGCCAGCAGCTTAGGTTGGGCAAGGGGTGAAAAACTGTTTTTT
TRBV5-1,.,.,TRBJ2-5,CASSLVAGVQETQYF,TGCGCCAGCAGCTTGGTGGCAGGGGTTCAAGAGACCCAGTACTTC
TRBV5-1,TRBD1,.,TRBJ1-2,CASSLDGTGVLSGYGYTF,TGCGCCAGCAGCTTGGACGGGACAGGGGTTCTTTCGGGCTATGGCTACACCTTC
TRBV15,.,.,TRBJ2-3,CATSRDNPSTDTQYF,TGTGCCACCAGCAGAGACAACCCTAGCACAGATACGCAGTATTTT
TRBV9,.,.,TRBJ2-6,CASSVGGTGANVLTF,TGTGCCAGCAGCGTAGGAGGAACTGGGGCCAACGTCCTGACTTTC
TRBV5-1,.,.,TRBJ2-2,CASTSDFGTGELFF,TGCGCCAGCACGTCTGATTTTGGCACCGGGGAGCTGTTTTTT
TRBV7-9,.,.,TRBJ2-7,CASSPRRDVTYEQYF,TGTGCCAGCAGCCCACGTCGAGACGTCACCTACGAGCAGTACTTC
TRBV5-5,TRBD1,.,TRBJ2-7,CASSFQPGQGGHEQYF,TGTGCCAGCAGCTTTCAACCGGGACAGGGGGGTCACGAGCAGTACTTC
TRBV11-3,TRBD2,.,TRBJ2-1,CASSLGAGGGTYNEQFF,TGTGCCAGCAGCTTAGGGGCGGGAGGGGGTACTTACAATGAGCAGTTCTTC
TRBV28,.,.,TRBJ1-3,CASSFTRTPGNTIYF,TGTGCCAGCAGTTTCACAAGGACCCCCGGAAACACCATATATTTT
TRBV6-1,.,.,TRBJ1-1,CASSDGTTNTEAFF,TGTGCCAGCAGTGACGGGACTACCAACACTGAAGCTTTCTTT
TRBV7-2,TRBD2,.,TRBJ2-1,CASSTGTSGYNEQFF,TGTGCCAGCAGCACCGGGACTAGCGGGTACAATGAGCAGTTCTTC
TRBV6-5,.,.,TRBJ2-7,CASSTGVSWYF,TGCGCCAGCAGCACGGGGGTTTCTTGGTACTTC
TRBV14,TRBD1,.,TRBJ1-4,CASSPRTGVGGEKLFF,TGTGCCAGCAGCCCGCGGACAGGGGTGGGGGGGGAAAAACTGTTTTTT
TRBV10-3,TRBD2,.,TRBJ2-7,CAISPRSSGSTYEQYF,TGTGCCATCAGCCCAAGATCTAGCGGGAGCACCTACGAGCAGTACTTC
TRBV30,.,.,TRBJ1-4,CAWSSGIRGKLFF,TGTGCCTGGAGTTCCGGGATACGAGGAAAACTGTTTTTT
TRBV13,.,.,TRBJ1-2,CASSLGAETHHGYTF,TGTGCCAGCAGCTTAGGGGCAGAAACACATCATGGCTACACCTTC